This TCR beta chain was retrieved from a study of T cells in Graves' hyperthyroidism and ophthalmopathy. Germline V gives CDR1 SQVTM, CDR2 ANQGSEA. Trimming took off 0 bases at V and 9 bases at J, with 9 bases between the two ends. CDR3 size: 12 residues. RNA transcripts gave rise to amplified TCR beta CDR3 regions. The TCR CDR3 was amplified in a first-round RT-PCR using the HTBI primer set. TCRdb re-analysed the multiplex PCR reads in MiXCR, keeping a single row per CDR3 protein. This table has hundreds of thousands of distinct CDR3 sequences, approximately 17% appearing once. Criteria for exclusion of patients were uncontrolled infection, other autoimmune disease, pregnancy or lactation. The authors took PBMCs from 10 ml fresh peripheral blood. This clonotype was recorded at least ten times.

Material for sequencing was blood. The V gene is TRBV29-1, the J gene TRBJ2-1; either TRBD1 or TRBD2 may supply D (6 bases each). The receptor's source is a woman younger than 35 with Graves' ophthalmopathy. CDR3 in DNA: TGCAGCGTTGAAGAGGGGGGCGTTGAGCAGTTCTTC. It codes for CSVEEGGVEQFF.